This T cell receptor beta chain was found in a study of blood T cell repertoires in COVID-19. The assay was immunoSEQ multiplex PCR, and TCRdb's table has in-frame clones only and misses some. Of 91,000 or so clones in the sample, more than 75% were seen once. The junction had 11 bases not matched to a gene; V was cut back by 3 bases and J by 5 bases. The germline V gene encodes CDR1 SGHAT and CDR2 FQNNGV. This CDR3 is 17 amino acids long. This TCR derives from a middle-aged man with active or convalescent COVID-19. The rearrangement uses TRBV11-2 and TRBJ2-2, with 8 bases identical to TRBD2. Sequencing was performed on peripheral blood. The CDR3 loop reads CASSLSGGPRWTGELFF. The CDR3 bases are TGTGCCAGCAGCTTGAGCGGGGGACCGCGGTGGACCGGGGAGCTGTTTTTT.